This paragraph reports one TCR beta chain. These data belong to a study of blood T cell repertoires in COVID-19. Study in general: Both acute and convalescent COVID-19 samples were obtained from the United States, Italy and Spain. T cells, B-cell-depleted T cells, or PBMCs supplied cDNA or gDNA.

Authors' processing steps: Amplification with reference gene primers provided the estimates of nucleated cell counts. Libraries were prepared by immunoSEQ multiplex PCR; TCRdb keeps only in-frame clonotypes and omits some of them. V and J calls and clone size are given by that table; D and trimming were obtained from the DNA. The sample has fewer than 110,000 clones, approximately 84% seen once; the top ten hold roughly 13%. The CDR3 loop spans 19 amino acids. Germline V gene sequence: CDR1 MNHEY, CDR2 SVGEGT. V shed 6 bases, J shed 0 bases, and the junction held 15 bases outside the gene matches. Specimen: peripheral blood. This receptor was taken from a human donor in a cohort sampled during active or convalescent COVID-19. This chain joins TRBV6-2 or TRBV6-3 and TRBJ2-1; 9 bases map to TRBD2. CDR3 sequence (DNA): TGTGCCAGCAGCCCTATCAGCGGGGGGCCCTCGAGCTCCTACAATGAGCAGTTCTTC. Protein: CASSPISGGPSSSYNEQFF.